This T cell receptor (beta chain) was observed in a study of spatial heterogeneity in lung cancer. Study details: The donor group consisted of over 55 patients who had untreated, early-stage non-small cell lung cancer. Sequencing covered available follow-up PBMC samples collected a median of approximately 2 years after resection. On average, each unique TCR and UMI combination appeared more than ten times in raw reads.

As for time point: blood at routine non-recurrence follow-up after resection. No cells were sorted before sequencing. The whole RNA sequenced was extracted from tumor, nontumor lung or frozen PBMC. In its sample, this clonotype was seen a few times. Between the trimmed V and J ends, which lost 1 base and 5 bases, there was a span of 14 bases. The CDR3 covers 15 residues. Germline V gene sequence: CDR1 MGHRA, CDR2 YSYEKL. Single TCR cDNA molecules each had their own unique molecular identifier. TCRdb recomputed calls from the 5' RACE reads with MiXCR, one row per CDR3 protein. Among roughly 120,000 distinct CDR3 sequences, 12% were seen once, and the ten largest hold roughly 15%.

The specimen comprised PBMCs, sampled at follow-up. The clonotype comes from a male donor with early-stage non-small cell lung cancer. The J gene is TRBJ2-5, the V gene TRBV4-1, with D possibly TRBD2 on 7 matching bases. In DNA, the CDR3 is TGCGCCAGCAGCCAAGGGACTAGGGGGATGGAGACCCAGTACTTC. Translated: CASSQGTRGMETQYF.